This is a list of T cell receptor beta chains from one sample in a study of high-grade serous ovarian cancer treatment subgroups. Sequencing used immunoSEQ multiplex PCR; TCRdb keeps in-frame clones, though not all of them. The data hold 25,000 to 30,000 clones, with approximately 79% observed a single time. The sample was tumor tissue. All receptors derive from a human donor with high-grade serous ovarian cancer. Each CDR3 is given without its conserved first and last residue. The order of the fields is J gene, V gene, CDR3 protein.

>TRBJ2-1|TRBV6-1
ASSGSGGLF
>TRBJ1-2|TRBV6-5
ASSYSEDGGIYGYT
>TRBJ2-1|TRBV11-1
ASTPPEREGGHEQF
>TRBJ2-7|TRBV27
ASSLTGRSWEQY
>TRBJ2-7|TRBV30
AWSVGQARGYEQY
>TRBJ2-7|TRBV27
ASSPQGPSYEQY
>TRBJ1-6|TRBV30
AWSVPGIPGGSPLH
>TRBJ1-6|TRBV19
ASSIPGRGNSPLH
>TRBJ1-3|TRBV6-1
ASSQQAGSGNTIY
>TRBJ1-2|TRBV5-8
ASSSDVNYGYT
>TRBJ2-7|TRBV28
ASDGRGLYEQY
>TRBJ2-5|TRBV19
ASSIGTGQETQY
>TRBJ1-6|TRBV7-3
ASSLMGQDNSPLH